This T cell receptor (beta chain) comes out of a study of CD8+ T cells in alopecia areata. General study findings and limits: Tofacitinib yielded significantly lower scalp clonality and fewer expanded CD8+ clones among the top 100.

As for treatment: oral pan-JAK inhibitor, 5-10 mg twice daily. In alopecia areata patients, both lesional scalp punch biopsies and peripheral blood were collected. To note about this clone: Its antigen is still unknown.

Sequencing templates came from extracted RNA that was reverse transcribed into cDNA. Assay used: immunoSEQ multiplex PCR; TCRdb lists only in-frame clones, some missing. The data hold about 140,000 clones, with about 88% observed a single time. The germline V and J ends were trimmed by 6 bases and 7 bases, with 19 bases remaining between them. The CDR3 extends over 14 amino acids. From germline, CDR1 is MNHEY and CDR2 SVGAGI. The sample was CD8+ T cells sorted from blood, taken at week 4, from a patient treated with tofacitinib. This receptor was taken from a human donor with alopecia areata. The chain employs TRBV6-5 and TRBJ2-7, with D perhaps TRBD2 (5 bases). CDR3 amino acids: CASRGSDLSGEQYF. The CDR3 coding sequence is TGTGCCAGCAGGGGGTCCGATCTCTCGGGAGAGCAGTACTTC.